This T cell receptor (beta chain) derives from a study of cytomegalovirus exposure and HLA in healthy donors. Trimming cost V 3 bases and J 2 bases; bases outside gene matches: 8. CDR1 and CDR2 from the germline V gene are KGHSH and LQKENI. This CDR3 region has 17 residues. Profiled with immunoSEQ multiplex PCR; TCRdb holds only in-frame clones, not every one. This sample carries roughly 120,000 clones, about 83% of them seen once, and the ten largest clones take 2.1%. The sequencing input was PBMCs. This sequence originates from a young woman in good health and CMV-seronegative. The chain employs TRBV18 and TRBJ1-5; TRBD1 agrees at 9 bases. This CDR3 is CASSPRDRVSGNQPQHF. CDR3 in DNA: TGTGCCAGCTCACCCCGGGACAGGGTCTCCGGCAATCAGCCCCAGCATTTT.